Following are 20 T cell receptor beta chains from one sample sequenced in a study of monozygotic twins with inflammatory bowel disease. With the 5' RACE reads reprocessed, TCRdb shows one record per CDR3 protein and no DNA. The sample totals a few hundred thousand distinct CDR3 sequences. The sequenced sample consisted of blood. Receptors originate from a human donor with ulcerative colitis or Crohn's disease, or a healthy co-twin of an affected twin (not recorded which).

The chain is built from TRBV30 and TRBJ2-2; TCRdb returns TRBD1, unconfirmable since there is no DNA. Germline V gene lookup returns CDR1 GTSNPN and CDR2 SVGIG (reference sequence). The CDR3 runs 15 residues. This chain's CDR3 is CAWSGLWGADGELFF.

The chain recombines TRBV7-2 with TRBJ2-1; TCRdb outputs TRBD1, but without DNA this stays unchecked. Germline CDR1 and CDR2: SGHTA and FQGNSA. This CDR3 contains 15 residues. The CDR3 sequence is CASSKTVGQGYEQFF. The full variable domain, in which reference TRBV7-2 and TRBJ2-1 provide the parts outside the CDR3, is GAGVSQSPSNKVTEKGKDVELRCDPISGHTALYWYRQSLGQGLEFLIYFQGNSAPDKSGLPSDRFSAERTGGSVSTLTIQRTQQEDSAVYLCASSKTVGQGYEQFFGPGTRLTVL.

V usage is TRBV12-3 or TRBV12-4 and J usage is TRBJ1-1; the TCRdb call, TRBD1, lacks DNA for checking. The CDR3 sequence is 16 residues long. The CDR3 loop is CASSKGVQGSDTEAFF.

The rearrangement links TRBV6-4 to TRBJ1-5. This CDR3 spans 13 amino acids. The germline CDR1 and CDR2 sequences are MRHNA and SNTAGT. The CDR3 sequence: CASSDTVGQPQHF.

The chain has TRBV24-1 and TRBJ2-2; TCRdb returns TRBD1, unconfirmable since there is no DNA. Germline V gene lookup returns CDR1 KGHDR and CDR2 SFDVKD. CDR3 length: 16 residues. The CDR3 is CATSVQPPVRPGELFF.

The chain combines TRBV19 with TRBJ1-5; the D call of TRBD1 rests on TCRdb alone, since no DNA is present to check it. The CDR3 has 12 amino acids. The germline CDR1 and CDR2 sequences are LNHDA and SQIVND (reference sequence). CDR3 residues: CASSRVSQPQHF.

The chain recombines TRBV7-3 with TRBJ1-1; the TCRdb call, TRBD1, lacks DNA for checking. This CDR3 has 13 residues. Looked up from germline, CDR1 is SGHTA and CDR2 is FQGTGA. The chain's CDR3 is CASRGGMNTEAFF.

This chain links TRBV5-1 with TRBJ1-4; TCRdb picks TRBD1, but there is no DNA to check that call. The CDR3 is 14 residues long. Germline assignment: CDR1 SGHRS and CDR2 YFSETQ. CDR3: CASSFGGGGEKLFF.

The chain combines TRBV3-1 with TRBJ2-7; TCRdb indicates TRBD2, and absent DNA this call remains unverified. Germline lookup yields CDR1 LGHDT and CDR2 YNNKEL (reference sequence). This CDR3 is 16 amino acids long. The CDR3 sequence: CASSHETLAGSYEQYF.

The rearrangement links TRBV7-6 to TRBJ1-1; as DNA is missing, the TRBD1 call by TCRdb cannot be tested. The V gene's germline CDR1 is SGHVS and CDR2 FNYEAQ. The CDR3 contains 13 residues. This chain's CDR3 is CASSSRRTGSAFF.

The chain combines TRBV6-2 or TRBV6-3 with TRBJ2-1; TCRdb selects TRBD1, and the lack of DNA leaves this call unchecked. CDR3 length equals 15 residues. Germline-derived CDR1 and CDR2 are MNHEY and SVGEGT. Here the CDR3 reads CASSYVDRGYNEQFF.

This rearrangement joins TRBV18 to TRBJ2-5; TCRdb proposes TRBD1, but this gene call is untestable without DNA. This CDR3 spans 13 amino acids. Germline V lookup: CDR1 KGHSH, CDR2 LQKENI. CDR3 sequence: CASSDSLQETQYF.

The CDR3: CASSSQTSGEETQYF. The chain recombines TRBV5-1 with TRBJ2-5; TCRdb selects TRBD2, and the lack of DNA leaves this call unchecked. Germline CDR1 and CDR2: SGHRS and YFSETQ. This CDR3 region has 15 residues.

This sequence joins TRBV4-2 and TRBJ1-6. Per germline, CDR1 LGHNA and CDR2 YNFKEQ. This CDR3 has 15 residues. CDR3 protein: CASSQVRPENSPLHF.

The V call is TRBV7-2, the J call TRBJ2-7; TCRdb's D call, TRBD1, is unchecked because there is no DNA. Germline V gene sequence: CDR1 SGHTA, CDR2 FQGNSA. The length of the CDR3 is 14 residues. CDR3 protein: CASSLGQAGHEQYF.

This chain links TRBV7-2 with TRBJ2-3. The germline V gene has CDR1 SGHTA and CDR2 FQGNSA. The CDR3 runs 15 residues. The chain's CDR3 is CASSPRTKNTDTQYF.

The rearrangement links TRBV29-1 to TRBJ2-3; as DNA is missing, the TRBD1 call by TCRdb cannot be tested. There are 13 residues in the CDR3. Per the germline V gene, CDR1 is SQVTM and CDR2 is ANQGSEA. The CDR3 is CSVGARNTDTQYF.

The J gene is TRBJ1-5, the V gene TRBV5-5; there is no DNA to check the TCRdb D call of TRBD1. CDR3 length equals 17 residues. Looked up from germline, CDR1 is SGHKS and CDR2 is YYEKEE (reference sequence). CDR3 protein: CASSPEDRIYSNQPQHF.

This chain connects TRBV9 to TRBJ2-1; TCRdb calls TRBD1, which cannot be checked without DNA. This CDR3 region has 17 residues. Germline loops: CDR1 SGDLS, CDR2 YYNGEE. The CDR3 sequence is CASSGLTSGNYYNEQFF.

The chain combines TRBV7-2 with TRBJ2-3; no DNA is available, so the TRBD2 call from TCRdb remains unchecked. From germline, CDR1 is SGHTA and CDR2 FQGNSA. The CDR3 has 16 amino acids. CDR3 region: CASSLVGTSGTDTQYF.